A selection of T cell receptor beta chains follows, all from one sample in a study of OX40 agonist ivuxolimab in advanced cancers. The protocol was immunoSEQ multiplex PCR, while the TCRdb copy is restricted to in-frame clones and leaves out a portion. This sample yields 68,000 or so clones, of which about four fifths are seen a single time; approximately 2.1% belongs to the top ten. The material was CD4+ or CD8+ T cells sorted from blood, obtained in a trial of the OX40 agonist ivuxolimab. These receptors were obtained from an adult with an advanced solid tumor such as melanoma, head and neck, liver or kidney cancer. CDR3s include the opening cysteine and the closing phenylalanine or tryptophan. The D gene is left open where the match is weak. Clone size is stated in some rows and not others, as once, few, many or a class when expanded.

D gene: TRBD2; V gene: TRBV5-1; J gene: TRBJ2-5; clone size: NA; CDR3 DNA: TGCGCCAGCAGCTTGGTACTAGCGGGAGGGCAAGAGACCCAGTACTTC; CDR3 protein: CASSLVLAGGQETQYF
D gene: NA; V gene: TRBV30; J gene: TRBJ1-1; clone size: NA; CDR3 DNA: TGTGCCTGGAGTGTAGCCGGGGGCTTTGTGAACACTGAAGCTTTCTTT; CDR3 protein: CAWSVAGGFVNTEAFF
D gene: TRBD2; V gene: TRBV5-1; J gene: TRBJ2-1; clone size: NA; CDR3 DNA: TGCGCCAGCAGTTCTAGCGGGAGCTCCTACAATGAGCAGTTCTTC; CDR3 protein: CASSSSGSSYNEQFF
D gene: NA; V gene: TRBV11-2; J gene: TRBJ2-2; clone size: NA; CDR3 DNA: TGTGCCAGCAGCTTAGTAGGGGGAGATGGCAACACCGGGGAGCTGTTTTTT; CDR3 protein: CASSLVGGDGNTGELFF
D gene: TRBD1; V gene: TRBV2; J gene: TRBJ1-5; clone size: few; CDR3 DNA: TGTGCCAGCAGATTACAGGGGGCGAACCCCAATCAGCCCCAGCATTTT; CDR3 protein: CASRLQGANPNQPQHF
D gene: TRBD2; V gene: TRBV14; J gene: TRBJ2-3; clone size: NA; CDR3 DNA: TGTGCCAGCAGCCAAGTCCGTAGCGGGAGAGTCGGCCCTTCACTCACAGATACGCAGTATTTT; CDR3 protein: CASSQVRSGRVGPSLTDTQYF
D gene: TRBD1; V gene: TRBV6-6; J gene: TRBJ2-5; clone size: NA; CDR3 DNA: TGTGCCACGGACAGGGGAGGGGAGACCCAGTACTTC; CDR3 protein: CATDRGGETQYF
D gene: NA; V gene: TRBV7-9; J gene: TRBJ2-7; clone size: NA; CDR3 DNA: TGTGCCAGCAGCTTAGCGCGGGATTCCGGGCCCGACTACGAGCAGTACTTC; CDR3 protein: CASSLARDSGPDYEQYF
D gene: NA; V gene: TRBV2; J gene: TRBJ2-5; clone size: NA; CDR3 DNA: TGTGCCGCCGGGGAGACCCAGTACTTC; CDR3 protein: CAAGETQYF
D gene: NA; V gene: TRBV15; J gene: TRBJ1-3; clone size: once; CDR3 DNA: TGTGCCACCAGCAGACGCACAGCCTCGAGCTCTGGAAACACCATATATTTT; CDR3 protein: CATSRRTASSSGNTIYF
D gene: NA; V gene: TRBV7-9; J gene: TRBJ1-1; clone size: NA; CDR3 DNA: TGTGCCAGCAGCTTAGCGGGGCCAAGGGGCACTGAAGCTTTCTTT; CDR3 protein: CASSLAGPRGTEAFF
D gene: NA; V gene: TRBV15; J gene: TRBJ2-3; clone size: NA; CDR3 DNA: TGTGCCACCAGCAGAGAAACCCTGCACAAGGGAGATACGCAGTATTTT; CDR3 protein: CATSRETLHKGDTQYF
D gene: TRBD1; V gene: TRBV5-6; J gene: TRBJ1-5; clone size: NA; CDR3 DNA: TGTGCCAGCAGCCAGGGACAGGGTTTGGATCAGCCCCAGCATTTT; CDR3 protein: CASSQGQGLDQPQHF
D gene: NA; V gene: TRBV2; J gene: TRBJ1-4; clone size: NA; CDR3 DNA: TGTGCCAGCAGACCCGAAGACAGATCTGAAAAACTGTTTTTT; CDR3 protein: CASRPEDRSEKLFF
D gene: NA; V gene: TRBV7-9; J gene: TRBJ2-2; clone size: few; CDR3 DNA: TGTGCCAGCAGCTCACTTCGGACTGAGCCGAGGACCGGGGAGCTGTTTTTT; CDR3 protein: CASSSLRTEPRTGELFF
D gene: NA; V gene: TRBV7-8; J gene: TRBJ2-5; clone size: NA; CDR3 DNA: TGTGCCAGCAGTAAGAGGAGAGACCTGCAAGAGACCCAGTACTTC; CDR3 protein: CASSKRRDLQETQYF
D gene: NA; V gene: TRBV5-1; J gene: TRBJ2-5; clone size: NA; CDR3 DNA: TGCGCCAGCAGCTCCGCTCAAAGTCCGGAGACCCAGTACTTC; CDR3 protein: CASSSAQSPETQYF
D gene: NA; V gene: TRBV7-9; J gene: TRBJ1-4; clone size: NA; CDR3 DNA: TGTGCCAGCAGCTTAGCTGGGACCTTCATTCTGTTTTTT; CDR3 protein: CASSLAGTFILFF
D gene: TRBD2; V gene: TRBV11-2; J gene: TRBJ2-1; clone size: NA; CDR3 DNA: TGTGCCAGCAGCTTAGCATTACTAGCGGGACATGAGCAGTTCTTC; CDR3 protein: CASSLALLAGHEQFF
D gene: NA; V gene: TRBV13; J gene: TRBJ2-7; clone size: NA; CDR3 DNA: TGTGCCAGCAGCCTGCGGAGGGACACTTCCTACGAGCAGTACTTC; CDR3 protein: CASSLRRDTSYEQYF
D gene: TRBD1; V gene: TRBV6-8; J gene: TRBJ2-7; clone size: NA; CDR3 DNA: TGTGCCAGCGGCACTACAGGGGGAACCCCCTACGAGCAGTACTTC; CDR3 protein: CASGTTGGTPYEQYF
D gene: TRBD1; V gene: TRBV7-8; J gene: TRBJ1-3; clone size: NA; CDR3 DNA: TGTGCCAGCAGCTACGACAGGGGAACCGGAAACACCATATATTTT; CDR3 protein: CASSYDRGTGNTIYF
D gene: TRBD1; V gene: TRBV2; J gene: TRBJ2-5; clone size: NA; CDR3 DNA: TGTGCCAGCAGTCTGACAGGGGCTCGAGGAGAGACCCAGTACTTC; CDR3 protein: CASSLTGARGETQYF
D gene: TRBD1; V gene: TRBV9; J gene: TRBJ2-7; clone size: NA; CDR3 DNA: TGTGCCAGCAGCGTAGACAGGGGACGGGACGAGCAGTACTTC; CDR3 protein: CASSVDRGRDEQYF
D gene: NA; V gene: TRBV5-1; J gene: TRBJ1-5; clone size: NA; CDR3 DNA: TGCGCCAGCAGCCTCGCCGGACAGTGGAATCAGCCCCAGCATTTT; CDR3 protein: CASSLAGQWNQPQHF
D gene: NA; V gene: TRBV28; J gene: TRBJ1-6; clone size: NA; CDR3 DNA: TGTGCCAGCAGTTTGTCCGGGGATAATTCACCCCTCCACTTT; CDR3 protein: CASSLSGDNSPLHF
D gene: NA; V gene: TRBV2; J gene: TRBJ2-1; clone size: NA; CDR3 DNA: TGTGCCAGCAGTGAACGGTGGGGATCCTACAATGAGCAGTTCTTC; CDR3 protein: CASSERWGSYNEQFF
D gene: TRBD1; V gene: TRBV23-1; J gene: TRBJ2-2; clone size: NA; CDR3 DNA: TGCGCCAGCAGTCAATCGTTTTCAGGGACAGCCAGCACCGGGGAGCTGTTTTTT; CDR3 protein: CASSQSFSGTASTGELFF
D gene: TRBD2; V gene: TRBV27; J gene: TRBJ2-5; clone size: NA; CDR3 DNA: TGTGCCAGCAGAAGAGCGGGGGGGCCGTCAGAGACCCAGTACTTC; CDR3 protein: CASRRAGGPSETQYF
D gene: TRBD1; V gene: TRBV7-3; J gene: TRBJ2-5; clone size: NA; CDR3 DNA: TGTGCCAGCAGCTCGGACAGGGGGGGAGAGACCCAGTACTTC; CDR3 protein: CASSSDRGGETQYF
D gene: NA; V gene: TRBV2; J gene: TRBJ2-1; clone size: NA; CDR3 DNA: TGTGCCAGCAGTGAAGTTCAGGTTGGGGGCGATGAGCAGTTCTTC; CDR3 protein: CASSEVQVGGDEQFF
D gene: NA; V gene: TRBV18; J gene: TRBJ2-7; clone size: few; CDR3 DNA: TGTGCCAGCTCACCAGGGGGCATTGGGTACGAGCAGTACTTC; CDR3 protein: CASSPGGIGYEQYF
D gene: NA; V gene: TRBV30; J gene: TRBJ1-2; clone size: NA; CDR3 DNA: TGTGCCTGGACCATCCAGGAAGCCTCAAACTATGGCTACACCTTC; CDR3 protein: CAWTIQEASNYGYTF
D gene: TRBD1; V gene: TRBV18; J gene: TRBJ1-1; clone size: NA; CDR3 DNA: TGTGCCAGCTCAGAGACAGGGATGAACACTGAAGCTTTCTTT; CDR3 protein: CASSETGMNTEAFF
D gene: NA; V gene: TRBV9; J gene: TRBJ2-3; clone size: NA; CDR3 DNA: TGTGCCAGCAGCGTAGAACTAGTTGGAGATACGCAGTATTTT; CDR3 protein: CASSVELVGDTQYF